This TCR beta chain is from a study of regulatory T cells. The table lists this clone with a count of one. The antigen is not known. There are 16 residues in the CDR3. Trimming at V came to 7 bases and at J to 6 bases, leaving 18 bases not matched to a gene. CDR1 is MDHEN, CDR2 SYDVKM, per germline. Study outcomes and limitations: Control CD8+ cells showed a nonsignificant trend toward higher Shannon entropy than patient CD8+ cells.

The primer mix had 52 TRBV and 13 TRBJ primers. Sequencing was performed with immunoSEQ multiplex PCR; in TCRdb, only in-frame clones are kept and a portion is missing. The repertoire holds approximately 20,000 clones, with roughly 93% as singletons. This TCR derives from a child under 10 years old with CD3G deficiency. V is TRBV28 and J is TRBJ2-7, with 7 bases lining up with TRBD1. Material for sequencing was CD8+ T cells sorted from blood. CDR3 coding DNA: TGTGCCAGCACCGACCCACCCACAGGGGCTGGGGGCGAGCAGTACTTC. The encoded protein is CASTDPPTGAGGEQYF.